Listed here is a single TCR beta chain. The data originate from a study of T cell responses to AZD1222 COVID-19 vaccine. Profiling relied on immunoSEQ multiplex PCR, and the TCRdb table lists in-frame clones only, not all of them. The sample includes about 170,000 clones, 80% to 90% of them seen just once. The length of the CDR3 is 15 residues. Germline CDR1 SGHTA, CDR2 FQGNSA. The V gene lost 1 base and the J gene lost 6 bases, with 12 bases spanning the gap. The genes are TRBV7-2 and TRBJ2-2, with a possible D match to TRBD1 (6 bases). The sequencing used peripheral blood, collected on day 0 of AZD1222 vaccination. The sequence was collected from an adult in good health. The CDR3 nucleotides are TGTGCCAGCAGCTTAGGGGACAACCCGGCCGGGGAGCTGTTTTTT. As protein: CASSLGDNPAGELFF.